This T cell receptor beta chain was sequenced during a study of response to subunit inactivated influenza vaccine. General observations from the study: The authors suggested that every seasonal influenza vaccination recruits few new T cells.

MiXCR was run by TCRdb on the RT-PCR reads, yielding one entry per CDR3 protein. The profile shows approximately 700,000 distinct CDR3 sequences, roughly 14% of them singletons. Regarding this clonotype: The antigen remains undetermined.

Germline assignment: CDR1 SNHLY and CDR2 FYNNEI. CDR3 size: 12 residues. V was trimmed by 1 base and J by 9 bases, leaving 9 bases between them. This sequence originates from a man aged 45 to 65 who received an inactivated influenza vaccine. The sample in question was PBMCs from blood, obtained about 12 days after vaccination. This chain links TRBV2 with TRBJ1-1; TRBD1 is a possible D gene (5 bases). Written as DNA, the CDR3 is TGTGCCAGCAGTGAAGGGGGCAGGCAAGCTTTCTTT. Its translation: CASSEGGRQAFF.